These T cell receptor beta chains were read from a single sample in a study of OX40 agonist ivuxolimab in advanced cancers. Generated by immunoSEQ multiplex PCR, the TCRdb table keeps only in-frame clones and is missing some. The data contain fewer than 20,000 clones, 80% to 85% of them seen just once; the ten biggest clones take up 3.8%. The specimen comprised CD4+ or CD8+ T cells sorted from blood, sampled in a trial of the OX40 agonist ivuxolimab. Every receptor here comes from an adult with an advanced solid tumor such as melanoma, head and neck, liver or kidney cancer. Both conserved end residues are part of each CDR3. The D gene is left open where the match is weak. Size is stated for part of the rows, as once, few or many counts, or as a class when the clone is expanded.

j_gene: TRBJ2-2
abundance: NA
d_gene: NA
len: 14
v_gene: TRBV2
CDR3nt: TGTGCCAGCAGTGCCACATCGAACACCGGGGAGCTGTTTTTT
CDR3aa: CASSATSNTGELFF

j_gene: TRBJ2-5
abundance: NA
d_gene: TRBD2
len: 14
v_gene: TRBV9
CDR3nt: TGTGCCAGCAGCGTAGCTTCGAGCGGGGCGACCCAGTACTTC
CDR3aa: CASSVASSGATQYF

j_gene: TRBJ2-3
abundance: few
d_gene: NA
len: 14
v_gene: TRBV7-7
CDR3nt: TGTGCCAGCAGCTTAGGGGGGCTCGTAGATACGCAGTATTTT
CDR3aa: CASSLGGLVDTQYF

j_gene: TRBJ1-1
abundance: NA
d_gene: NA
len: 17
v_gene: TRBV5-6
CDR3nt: TGTGCCAGCAGCCAGGTACAGGACATCTATCTGAACACTGAAGCTTTCTTT
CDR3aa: CASSQVQDIYLNTEAFF

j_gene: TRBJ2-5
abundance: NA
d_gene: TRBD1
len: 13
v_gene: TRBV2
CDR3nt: TGTGCCAGCGGGGGACAGGGCCAAGAGACCCAGTACTTC
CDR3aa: CASGGQGQETQYF

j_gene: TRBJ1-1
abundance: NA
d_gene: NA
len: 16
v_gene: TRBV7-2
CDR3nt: TGTGCCAGCAGCTTACGGATGGACAGCATGAACACTGAAGCTTTCTTT
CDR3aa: CASSLRMDSMNTEAFF

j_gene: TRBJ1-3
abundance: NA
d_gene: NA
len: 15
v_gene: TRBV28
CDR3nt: TGTGCCAGCAGTTTGGGGGGCCGCTCTGGAAACACCATATATTTT
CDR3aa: CASSLGGRSGNTIYF

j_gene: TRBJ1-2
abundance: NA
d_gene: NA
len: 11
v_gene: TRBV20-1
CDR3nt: TGCAGTGCTGCCCCCGCGCATGGCTACACCTTC
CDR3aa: CSAAPAHGYTF

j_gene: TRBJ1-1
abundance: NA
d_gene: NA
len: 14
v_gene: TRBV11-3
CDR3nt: TGTGCCAGCAGCCCGGGACACCCGAACACTGAAGCTTTCTTT
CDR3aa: CASSPGHPNTEAFF

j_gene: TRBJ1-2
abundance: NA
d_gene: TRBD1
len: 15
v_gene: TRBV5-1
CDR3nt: TGCGCCAGCAGCTTAGCTCAGGGGGTTAACTATGGCTACACCTTC
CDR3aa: CASSLAQGVNYGYTF

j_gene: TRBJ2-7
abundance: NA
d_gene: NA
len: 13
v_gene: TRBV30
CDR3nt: TGTGCCTGGAGTCCACAGGGCTTCGGGGAGCAGTACTTC
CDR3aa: CAWSPQGFGEQYF

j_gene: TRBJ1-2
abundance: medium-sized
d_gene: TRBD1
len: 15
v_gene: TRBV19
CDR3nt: TGTGCCAGTAGTGTACCCGGGACAGGGGACTATGGCTACACCTTC
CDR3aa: CASSVPGTGDYGYTF

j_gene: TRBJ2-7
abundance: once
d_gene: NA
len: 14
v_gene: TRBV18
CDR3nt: TGTGCCAGCTCACCAGCTGAGGGGGAACGGGAGCAGTACTTC
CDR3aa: CASSPAEGEREQYF

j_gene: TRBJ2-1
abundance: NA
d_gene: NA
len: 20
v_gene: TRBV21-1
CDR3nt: TGTGCCAGCAGCAAGGTTCCCTCAGGACTAGCGGGAAACTCGTACAATGAGCAGTTCTTC
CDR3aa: CASSKVPSGLAGNSYNEQFF

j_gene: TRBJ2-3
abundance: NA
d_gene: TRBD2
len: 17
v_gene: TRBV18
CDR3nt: TGTGCCAGCTCACCAGGACTAGCGGGACCCCCCGCAGATACGCAGTATTTT
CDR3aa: CASSPGLAGPPADTQYF

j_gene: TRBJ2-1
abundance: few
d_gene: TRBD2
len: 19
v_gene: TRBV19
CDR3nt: TGTGCCAGTAGTAGAGACCCGATCTCTGGGACTAGAACCTACAATGAGCAGTTCTTC
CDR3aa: CASSRDPISGTRTYNEQFF

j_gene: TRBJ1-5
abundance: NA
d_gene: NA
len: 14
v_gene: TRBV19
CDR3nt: TGTGCCAGTAGTATGCTGGGTAGCAATCAGCCCCAGCATTTT
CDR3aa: CASSMLGSNQPQHF

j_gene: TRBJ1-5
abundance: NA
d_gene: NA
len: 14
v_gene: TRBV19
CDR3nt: TGTGCCAGTAGTCGAGCGGGTCCTAATCAGCCCCAGCATTTT
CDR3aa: CASSRAGPNQPQHF

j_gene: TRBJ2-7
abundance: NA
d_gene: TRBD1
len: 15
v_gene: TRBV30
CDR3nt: TGTGCCTGGAAAAAACCGGGACAGCCCGCCTACGAGCAGTACTTC
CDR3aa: CAWKKPGQPAYEQYF

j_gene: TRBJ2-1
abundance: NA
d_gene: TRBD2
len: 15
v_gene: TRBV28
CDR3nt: TGTGCCAGCAGTTTTCAGAGCGGGAGTCTCTATGAGCAGTTCTTC
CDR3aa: CASSFQSGSLYEQFF

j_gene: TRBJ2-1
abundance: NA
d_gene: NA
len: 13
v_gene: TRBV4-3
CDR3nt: TGCGCCAGCAGCCAAGATAGGGACCGGGCACAGTTCTTC
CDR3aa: CASSQDRDRAQFF

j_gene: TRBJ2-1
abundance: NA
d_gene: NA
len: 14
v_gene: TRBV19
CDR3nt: TGTGCCAGTAGTATTCCCCCAGCATACAATGAGCAGTTCTTC
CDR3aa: CASSIPPAYNEQFF

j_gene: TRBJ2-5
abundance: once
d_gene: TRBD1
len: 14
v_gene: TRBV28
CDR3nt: TGTGCCAGCAGCCTAACAGGGGGCAGGGAGACCCAGTACTTC
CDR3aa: CASSLTGGRETQYF

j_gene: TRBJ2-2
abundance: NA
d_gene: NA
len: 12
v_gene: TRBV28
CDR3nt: TGTGCCAGCAGTTTCAACACCGGGGAGCTGTTTTTT
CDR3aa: CASSFNTGELFF

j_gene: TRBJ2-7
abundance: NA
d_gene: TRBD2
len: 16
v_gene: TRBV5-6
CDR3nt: TGTGCCAGCAGCTTGGGTACTAGCGGTAAAACCTACGAGCAGTACTTC
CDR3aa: CASSLGTSGKTYEQYF